This T cell receptor beta chain was obtained from a study of cytomegalovirus exposure and HLA in healthy donors. About the research overall: There were 117 million unique TCR beta sequences, drawn from about 179 million T cells, in an earlier analysis.

Germline V gene lookup returns CDR1 MNHNY and CDR2 SVGAGI (reference sequence). The CDR3 consists of 13 residues. With 10 bases removed from V and 2 bases from J, the gap between germline ends came to 13 bases. It was with 60 Vbeta and 13 Jbeta primers that the PCR ran. Generated by immunoSEQ multiplex PCR, the TCRdb table keeps only in-frame clones and is missing some. The sample lists 90,000 or so clones, 75% to 90% occurring once. This chain uses TRBV6-6 with TRBJ2-3; tentative D call: TRBD1 (6 bases). Material: PBMCs. The origin of this receptor is a man between 50 and 59 years old in good health and CMV-seropositive. As DNA, the CDR3 is TGTGCCACCCGGACAGAGATCACAGATACGCAGTATTTT. Residues: CATRTEITDTQYF.